These T cell receptor beta chains were read from a single sample in a study of response to subunit inactivated influenza vaccine. TCRdb re-called the RT-PCR reads with MiXCR, one entry per CDR3 protein. The data show hundreds of thousands of distinct CDR3 sequences, around a fifth seen once. The source material was PBMCs from blood, sampled around 22 months after vaccination. All receptors derive from a man between 45 and 75 years old who received an inactivated influenza vaccine. The CDR3 runs from the conserved cysteine through the conserved F or W. Each record gives: CDR3 DNA, CDR3 protein, D gene, J gene, clone size, V gene. D genes are given only for firm matches. A clone size is listed for some rows: how often the clone was seen (once, few, many), or a class if it is expanded.

TGTGCCAGCAGCCAAGATCGCGGGGGGAGAGGCAATGAGCAGTTCTTC,CASSQDRGGRGNEQFF,TRBD2,TRBJ2-1,few,TRBV14
TGTGCCAGCAGCTTAATAAGCGGAGCCCCCTACGAGCAGTACTTC,CASSLISGAPYEQYF,.,TRBJ2-7,few,TRBV11-2
TGTGCCAGCAGCCCTAACAAGGGGATTCAAGAGACCCAGTACTTC,CASSPNKGIQETQYF,.,TRBJ2-5,few,TRBV3-1
TGCAGTGCTAGGCGAGGCCGGTCCAACAATTCACCCCTCCACTTT,CSARRGRSNNSPLHF,.,TRBJ1-6,.,TRBV20-1
TGTGCCAGCAGCTCGGGACGTCGCTCCTACGAGCAGTACTTC,CASSSGRRSYEQYF,.,TRBJ2-7,.,TRBV7-6
TGTGCCAGCAGCTCGACTCATAGAGATCCTGTAAACACCATATATTTT,CASSSTHRDPVNTIYF,.,TRBJ1-3,few,TRBV7-9
TGTGCCAGCAGCCACGTCTTGGGTACGCAGTATTTT,CASSHVLGTQYF,.,TRBJ2-3,few,TRBV3-1
TGTGCCAGCAGCGATGGGGCAGGAGAGACCCAGTACTTC,CASSDGAGETQYF,.,TRBJ2-5,few,TRBV9
TGCAGCGCTGTGGGGACTAACCAATACAATGAGCAGTTCTTC,CSAVGTNQYNEQFF,TRBD2,TRBJ2-1,.,TRBV29-1
TGTGCCAGCAGCACAGGGGAGGGGTACGGCTACACCTTC,CASSTGEGYGYTF,TRBD1,TRBJ1-2,many,TRBV6-2/TRBV6-3
TGTGCCAGCAGTTATCAGCAGGGTTCAGGGACTGAAGCTTTCTTT,CASSYQQGSGTEAFF,.,TRBJ1-1,many,TRBV6-5
TGTGCCAGCAGAATCGGGGACCCTAATGAAAAACTGTTTTTT,CASRIGDPNEKLFF,.,TRBJ1-4,.,TRBV28
TGTGCCACCCGACTAGCGACGAGTGAGCAGTTCTTC,CATRLATSEQFF,TRBD2,TRBJ2-1,once,TRBV12-3/TRBV12-4
TGTGCCAGCAGCGTAGAAGGGTCCACGTATGGCTACACCTTC,CASSVEGSTYGYTF,.,TRBJ1-2,.,TRBV9
TGCGCCAGCACCTCGACAGGGGTCTATGGCTACACCTTC,CASTSTGVYGYTF,TRBD1,TRBJ1-2,.,TRBV5-1
TGCGCCAGCAGCCTACAAGGATGGGGACCCACTGAAGCTTTCTTT,CASSLQGWGPTEAFF,.,TRBJ1-1,many,TRBV5-1
TGTGCCAGCAGCCAATCGGGGGCCGCAGATACGCAGTATTTT,CASSQSGAADTQYF,.,TRBJ2-3,few,TRBV3-1
TGTGCCATCGCAGGGCCCAATTCACCCCTCCACTTT,CAIAGPNSPLHF,.,TRBJ1-6,.,TRBV10-3
TGCAGTGCTAGACCGATTCGGCACTATGGCTACACCTTC,CSARPIRHYGYTF,.,TRBJ1-2,many,TRBV20-1
TGTGCCAGCAGTTTTGGGACAGGGGGTTACGAGCAGTACTTC,CASSFGTGGYEQYF,TRBD1,TRBJ2-7,many,TRBV12-3/TRBV12-4
TGTGCCAGCAGTAAGCAAGGTCTCTATGGCTACACCTTC,CASSKQGLYGYTF,.,TRBJ1-2,few,TRBV6-1
TGCAGTGCTAGGGGACCCCTCCAGGGGTTTTCCTACGAGCAGTACTTC,CSARGPLQGFSYEQYF,.,TRBJ2-7,.,TRBV20-1
TGTGCCAGCAGCCGGAACAGGGGAGAATCACCCCTCCACTTT,CASSRNRGESPLHF,TRBD1,TRBJ1-6,few,TRBV11-2
TGTGCCAGCAGTTACTACGGACAGGGGGTTAACACTGAAGCTTTCTTT,CASSYYGQGVNTEAFF,TRBD1,TRBJ1-1,few,TRBV6-5
TGTGCCTGGAGTCGACGGGAGTCAGCCCTCCACTTT,CAWSRRESALHF,.,TRBJ1-6,once,TRBV30
TGTGCCAGCAGTTTGGTTTCCGGGAAGGAGCAGTTCTTC,CASSLVSGKEQFF,.,TRBJ2-1,.,TRBV12-3/TRBV12-4
TGCGCCAGCAGCTTGAGGGGAAGTAATTCACCCCTCCACTTT,CASSLRGSNSPLHF,.,TRBJ1-6,many,TRBV5-1
TGTGCCACCAGCAAGACACCCCAAGAGACCCAGTACTTC,CATSKTPQETQYF,.,TRBJ2-5,.,TRBV15
TGCGCCAGCAGCTTTCGTACAAATGACGACGAGCAGTACTTC,CASSFRTNDDEQYF,.,TRBJ2-7,many,TRBV5-1
TGTGCCACCCCCCGCGGGAGACGGACAGATACGCAGTATTTT,CATPRGRRTDTQYF,TRBD2,TRBJ2-3,.,TRBV2
TGTGCCAGCAGTACAGGGGGCTTGGACACTGAAGCTTTCTTT,CASSTGGLDTEAFF,TRBD1,TRBJ1-1,.,TRBV6-1
TGCGCCAGCAGCCAATGGGACAGGGGCAGCTACAATGAGCAGTTCTTC,CASSQWDRGSYNEQFF,TRBD1,TRBJ2-1,.,TRBV4-3
TGTGCCAGCTGGGCCTATGGCTACACCTTC,CASWAYGYTF,.,TRBJ1-2,few,TRBV7-9
TGTGCCAGCAGTTTAGTACCTGGACTAGTTCCCTACGAGCAGTACTTC,CASSLVPGLVPYEQYF,TRBD2,TRBJ2-7,.,TRBV12-3/TRBV12-4
TGCAGCGTTCTCACTTTTAGCACAGATACGCAGTATTTT,CSVLTFSTDTQYF,.,TRBJ2-3,few,TRBV29-1
TGTGCCAGCAGCGTAGCCCCTGAGCGGGGGTTTACCATGGGCTCCTACAATGAGCAGTTCTTC,CASSVAPERGFTMGSYNEQFF,TRBD2,TRBJ2-1,.,TRBV9
TGCAGTGCTAGCGGGGGCACTATCTATGGCTACACCTTC,CSASGGTIYGYTF,.,TRBJ1-2,.,TRBV20-1
TGCAGTGCTAGTTGGATCTCCTCCTACGAGCAGTACTTC,CSASWISSYEQYF,.,TRBJ2-7,.,TRBV20-1
TGTGCCATCAGTGAGTCGGGTAGGGCGCAGTACTTC,CAISESGRAQYF,.,TRBJ2-7,.,TRBV10-3
TGTGCCAGCAGTCCAATAGGGACATCAACAGATACGCAGTATTTT,CASSPIGTSTDTQYF,.,TRBJ2-3,.,TRBV12-3/TRBV12-4
TGTGCCAGCAGCGGATCCGGGACAGGAACTCCAGGGGAGCAGTTCTTC,CASSGSGTGTPGEQFF,TRBD1,TRBJ2-1,.,TRBV11-3
TGTGCCAGCAGTTTAGGGGGCTCAATCTTCACTGAAGCTTTCTTT,CASSLGGSIFTEAFF,.,TRBJ1-1,few,TRBV12-3/TRBV12-4
TGTGCCAGCAGCAAAGTCATAGACAGGGGTGGCTACACCTTC,CASSKVIDRGGYTF,TRBD1,TRBJ1-2,few,TRBV6-1
TGTGCCAGCAGTCCCCAGGGGGTGTTTGGAGCTTCACCCCTCCACTTT,CASSPQGVFGASPLHF,TRBD1,TRBJ1-6,.,TRBV6-1